The present entry profiles one TCR beta chain with its context. Its antigen is still unknown. Trimming removed 0 bases from V and 4 bases from J; junction bases left unmatched: 5. The CDR3 covers 16 residues. Germline loops: CDR1 SGHRS, CDR2 YFSETQ. TCRdb re-analysed the 5' RACE reads in MiXCR, keeping a single row per CDR3 protein. The sample carries 300,000 to 350,000 distinct CDR3 sequences, 3% to 4.5% recorded once. The data derive from a study of T cells after yellow fever vaccination. Study results and limitations: At around 96% for CD4 and 70% to 90% for CD8, most primary-vaccination clones showed up again after the booster.

This chain uses TRBV5-1 with TRBJ2-1, with 9 bases fitting TRBD1. Sample: PBMCs, taken 5 days after the yellow fever booster vaccination. This TCR derives from a man aged 18 to 30 who received the YFV17D yellow fever vaccine. CDR3 sequence: CASSLEVTGGYNEQFF. Written as DNA, the CDR3 is TGCGCCAGCAGCTTGGAGGTGACAGGGGGATACAATGAGCAGTTCTTC.